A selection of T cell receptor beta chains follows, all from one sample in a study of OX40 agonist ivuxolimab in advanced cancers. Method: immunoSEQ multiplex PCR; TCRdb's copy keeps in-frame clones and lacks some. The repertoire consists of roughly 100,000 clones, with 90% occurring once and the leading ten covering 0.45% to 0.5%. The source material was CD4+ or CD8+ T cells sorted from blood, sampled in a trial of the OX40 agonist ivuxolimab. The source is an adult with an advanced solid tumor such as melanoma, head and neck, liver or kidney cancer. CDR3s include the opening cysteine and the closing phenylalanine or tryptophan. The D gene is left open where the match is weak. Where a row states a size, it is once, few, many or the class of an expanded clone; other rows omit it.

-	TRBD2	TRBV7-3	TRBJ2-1	CASSFTSGGRNEQFF	TGTGCCAGCAGCTTTACTAGCGGGGGACGCAATGAGCAGTTCTTC
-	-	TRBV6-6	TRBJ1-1	CASSYGRWGTFF	TGTGCCAGCAGTTACGGGAGATGGGGAACTTTCTTT
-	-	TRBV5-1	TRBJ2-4	CASSLGQNNIQYF	TGCGCCAGCAGCTTGGGGCAGAACAACATTCAGTACTTC
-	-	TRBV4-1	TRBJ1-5	CASSQDYGAGEVGQPQHF	TGCGCCAGCAGCCAAGATTATGGGGCAGGGGAGGTGGGTCAGCCCCAGCATTTT
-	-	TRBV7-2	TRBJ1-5	CASSFGQQQPQHF	TGTGCCAGCAGCTTTGGGCAACAGCAGCCCCAGCATTTT
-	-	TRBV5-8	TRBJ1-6	CASSLRPSSYNSPLHF	TGTGCCAGCAGCTTGAGGCCGAGCTCCTATAATTCACCCCTCCACTTT
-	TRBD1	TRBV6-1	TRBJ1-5	CASSGQGDQPQHF	TGTGCCAGCAGTGGGCAGGGGGACCAGCCCCAGCATTTT
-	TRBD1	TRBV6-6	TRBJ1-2	CASSLRDRGDGYTF	TGTGCCAGCAGTCTCCGGGACAGGGGAGACGGCTACACCTTC
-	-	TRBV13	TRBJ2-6	CASSLGGIGANVLTF	TGTGCCAGCAGCTTAGGCGGGATTGGGGCCAACGTCCTGACTTTC
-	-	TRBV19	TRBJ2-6	CASSISLLGGANVLTF	TGTGCCAGTAGTATAAGCCTACTCGGGGGGGCCAACGTCCTGACTTTC
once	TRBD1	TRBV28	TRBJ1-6	CASSPGTGSVSPLHF	TGTGCCAGCAGTCCCGGGACAGGGTCGGTCTCACCCCTCCACTTT
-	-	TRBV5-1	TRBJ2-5	CASCRLGTTYQETQYF	TGCGCCAGCTGTCGGTTAGGGACGACGTACCAAGAGACCCAGTACTTC
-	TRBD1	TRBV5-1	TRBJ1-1	CASSLWGQGPLNTEAFF	TGCGCCAGCAGCTTGTGGGGACAGGGGCCCTTGAACACTGAAGCTTTCTTT
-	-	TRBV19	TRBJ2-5	CASSKGRWGVQETQYF	TGTGCCAGTAGTAAGGGACGGTGGGGGGTCCAAGAGACCCAGTACTTC